The 28 T cell receptor beta chains below all came from one sample that was sequenced in a study of PD-1 blockade in mismatch repair-deficient tumors (dated by TCRdb to about 2017). The library was obtained by the immunoSEQ multiplex PCR assay. The clones in this table, taken by TCRdb from immuneACCESS, are in-frame only. Not every clone is retained; where verified, under half of the shortfall comes from an unresolved V gene, and the cause of the rest is unknown. The sample table lists more than 11,000 clones, around 84% of them with a count of one. The top ten hold approximately 20% of the sample. The antigens of these receptors remain unknown. What the time point label conveys for this sample: approximately 10-day in vitro stimulation with candidate neoantigen peptide 4. Sequenced here: cells cultured in vitro, sampled from a patient treated with pembrolizumab. Source of these receptors: an adult with mismatch repair-deficient cancer.

The chain is built from TRBV9 and TRBJ2-7, with a weak D call TRBD1 (5 bases). With 0 bases removed from V and 1 base from J, the gap between germline ends came to 8 bases. CDR3 length: 14 residues. Germline V gives CDR1 SGDLS, CDR2 YYNGEE. CDR3 region: CASSVGQNSYEQYF. In DNA form, the CDR3 reads TGTGCCAGCAGCGTAGGACAGAATTCCTACGAGCAGTACTTC.

The genes are TRBV9 and TRBJ1-6; D gene uncertain. Germline CDR1 reads SGDLS; CDR2 reads YYNGEE. V dropped 0 bases and J dropped 6 bases, with 10 bases sitting between them. The CDR3 is made up of 15 amino acids. CDR3 sequence (DNA): TGTGCCAGCAGCGTAGATGAGCTAGCTAATTCACCCCTCCACTTT. Translation: CASSVDELANSPLHF.

V is TRBV5-6 and J is TRBJ2-1; the match to TRBD1 covers 7 bases. The V and J ends lost 5 bases and 10 bases, in that order; junction bases with no gene match: 18. The CDR3 is 16 amino acids. Germline CDR1 reads SGHDT; CDR2 reads YYEEEE. The CDR3, as DNA: TGTGCCAGCAGACCTGAGAGGGACAGCCCCGCCGTGGAGCAGTTCTTC. This gives the protein CASRPERDSPAVEQFF.

This chain uses TRBV13 with TRBJ1-2; tentative D call: TRBD1 (6 bases). The germline V and J ends were trimmed by 5 bases and 3 bases, with 13 bases remaining between them. CDR3 length equals 14 residues. Germline V lookup: CDR1 PRHDT, CDR2 FYEKMQ (reference sequence). CDR3 protein: CASSPGQTYYGYTF. The CDR3 region has the DNA TGTGCCAGCAGCCCCGGACAGACCTACTATGGCTACACCTTC.

This rearrangement joins TRBV19 to TRBJ2-2, with 7 positions matching TRBD1. Losses at the gene ends were 9 bases for V and 5 bases for J; bases not matched to a gene: 12. Germline CDR1 reads LNHDA; CDR2 reads SQIVND (reference sequence). CDR3 length: 15 residues. The CDR3 DNA is TGTGCCAGCTACACCCAGAGGGGGCGGACCGGGGAGCTGTTTTTT. Its translation: CASYTQRGRTGELFF.

The rearrangement uses TRBV6-5 and TRBJ2-2, with D unclear. The CDR3 is 13 amino acids. CDR1 and CDR2 from the germline V gene are MNHEY and SVGAGI. Trimming cost V 2 bases and J 3 bases, with 4 bases left between them. CDR3: CASSYIYTGELFF. The CDR3 region has the DNA TGTGCCAGCAGTTACATATACACCGGGGAGCTGTTTTTT.

The chain is built from TRBV7-3 and TRBJ1-6, with D uncertain. The CDR3 is 15 amino acids. Trimming removed 5 bases from V and 10 bases from J, with 18 bases in between. CDR1 and CDR2 (germline): SGHTA, FQGTGA. The CDR3 nucleotides are TGTGCCAGCAGCAAAGGTACCGGCTTTTCGTCACCCCTCCACTTT. Translation gives CASSKGTGFSSPLHF. The full variable domain, completed using reference TRBV7-3 and TRBJ1-6, is GAGVSQTPSNKVTEKGKYVELRCDPISGHTALYWYRQSLGQGPEFLIYFQGTGAADDSGLPNDRFFAVRPEGSVSTLKIQRTERGDSAVYLCASSKGTGFSSPLHFGNGTRLTVT.

The J gene is TRBJ2-2, the V gene TRBV27; D not certain. The germline V gene encodes CDR1 MNHEY and CDR2 SMNVEV (reference sequence). CDR3 length equals 14 residues. Trimming stripped 3 bases from V and 2 bases from J, with 7 bases between. For the CDR3, the DNA is TGTGCCAGCAGTTTCGGGTTCAACACCGGGGAGCTGTTTTTT. Residues: CASSFGFNTGELFF.

The chain recombines TRBV29-1 with TRBJ2-1; D is unresolved. Germline V gives CDR1 SQVTM, CDR2 ANQGSEA. Trimming removed 3 bases from V and 0 bases from J, with 9 bases in between. The CDR3 has 14 residues. The DNA of the CDR3 is TGCAGCGTTGATGGGCTGAGCTCCTACAATGAGCAGTTCTTC. The encoded protein is CSVDGLSSYNEQFF.

The chain has TRBV5-1 and TRBJ1-1; 10 bases fit TRBD1. With V trimmed by 4 bases and J by 3 bases, 3 bases remained unmatched. The germline gives CDR1 SGHRS, CDR2 YFSETQ. The CDR3 extends over 14 amino acids. The DNA for the CDR3 is TGCGCCAGCAGCGGGACAGGGGCGCACACTGAAGCTTTCTTT. This encodes CASSGTGAHTEAFF.

The V call is TRBV12-5, the J call TRBJ2-3, with TRBD2 identical over 8 bases. There are 17 residues in the CDR3. The germline gives CDR1 LGHNT, CDR2 FRNRAP. The V segment lost 4 bases and the J segment 2 bases; nucleotides outside the gene matches: 11. CDR3 nucleotide sequence: TGTGCTAGTGGTTGGGGTCCTGAAGCGGGAGCCACAGATACGCAGTATTTT. This encodes CASGWGPEAGATDTQYF.

J is TRBJ2-1 and V is TRBV11-2; TRBD2 matches 14 bases. This CDR3 spans 17 amino acids. V gave up 1 base and J gave up 7 bases; unmatched junction bases: 6. Germline V gene sequence: CDR1 SGHAT, CDR2 FQNNGV. The CDR3 loop reads CASSLVGTSGRYNEQFF. CDR3 DNA sequence: TGTGCCAGCAGCTTAGTTGGGACTAGCGGGAGATATAATGAGCAGTTCTTC.

This sequence joins TRBV18 and TRBJ1-3; weak D call: TRBD1 (6 bases). This CDR3 has 16 amino acids. From germline, CDR1 is KGHSH and CDR2 LQKENI. Trimming took off 4 bases at V and 4 bases at J, with 17 bases between the two ends. This CDR3 is CASSLTGTNPGNTIYF. CDR3 DNA: TGTGCCAGCTCACTTACAGGGACTAACCCAGGAAACACCATATATTTT.

The chain is built from TRBV10-3 and TRBJ2-3; D might be TRBD1 (6 bases). The CDR3 spans 16 residues. V lost 5 bases to trimming and J lost 6 bases, with 21 bases between them. Per the germline V gene, CDR1 is ENHRY and CDR2 is SYGVKD. The CDR3, as DNA: TGTGCCATCAGTCCTGGGTTGGGAGTGGGGGCTGATACGCAGTATTTT. This translates into CAISPGLGVGADTQYF.

V and J are TRBV6-6 and TRBJ2-3, with TRBD1 matching over 8 bases. The trim removed 5 bases at V and 1 base at J, leaving 5 bases unmatched. The CDR3 has 15 amino acids. The V gene's germline CDR1 is MNHNY and CDR2 SVGAGI (reference sequence). The CDR3 protein is CASSQTGGGTDTQYF. The CDR3 DNA is TGTGCCAGCAGTCAAACAGGGGGTGGCACAGATACGCAGTATTTT.

In this sample, this clone turned up once. The chain has TRBV4-2 and TRBJ1-3; a possible D gene is TRBD1 (6 bases). CDR1 is LGHNA and CDR2 is YNFKEQ in the germline V gene. V was clipped by 5 bases and J by 3 bases, with 17 bases between them. CDR3 size: 16 residues. The CDR3 spells CASSLASGGGGNTIYF. CDR3 bases: TGTGCCAGCAGCTTGGCCTCGGGGGGCGGTGGAAACACCATATATTTT.

The chain has TRBV9 and TRBJ2-2, with 8 nucleotides matching TRBD2. The CDR3 length is 17 residues. Germline values: CDR1 SGDLS, CDR2 YYNGEE. V dropped 4 bases and J dropped 1; count of bases not matched to a gene: 9. CDR3 region: CASSPHGAGGNTGELFF. CDR3 nucleotide sequence: TGTGCCAGCAGCCCCCATGGCGCGGGAGGGAACACCGGGGAGCTGTTTTTT.

The rearrangement links TRBV19 to TRBJ2-5; no reliable D call. The CDR3 has 12 residues. Trimming removed 5 bases from V and 5 bases from J, with 9 bases in between. CDR1 is LNHDA and CDR2 is SQIVND in the germline V gene (reference sequence). This CDR3 reads CASSATRETQYF. CDR3 coding DNA: TGTGCCAGTAGTGCTACCCGGGAGACCCAGTACTTC.

Within the sample, this clone is large (0.1 to 1%). V gene TRBV28 combines with J gene TRBJ2-7, with D maybe TRBD2 (5 bases). The CDR3 runs 14 residues. Germline CDR1 and CDR2: MDHEN and SYDVKM. V gave up 2 bases and J gave up 4 bases, with 12 bases separating them. CDR3 sequence (DNA): TGTGCCAGCAGTTTACTTAAGCGAGGGTACGAGCAGTACTTC. The encoded protein is CASSLLKRGYEQYF.

This clone was detected a few times. This chain uses TRBV10-2 with TRBJ1-2, with TRBD1 as a possible D gene (6 bases). The V gene lost 1 base and the J gene lost 4 bases, with 7 bases spanning the gap. Germline assignment: CDR1 WSHSY and CDR2 SAAADI. CDR3 length: 13 amino acids. The CDR3 nucleotides are TGCGCCAGCAGTGAGTACAGGGCCTATGGCTACACCTTC. This translates into CASSEYRAYGYTF.

In its sample, this clone was seen once. The chain's CDR3 is CASSLPPVRSGSSYEQYF. For the CDR3, the DNA is TGTGCCAGCAGCCTCCCGCCCGTTAGGAGCGGGAGTTCCTACGAGCAGTACTTC. This chain uses TRBV7-9 with TRBJ2-7; 8 bases align to TRBD2. V gave up 5 bases and J gave up 1 base; unmatched junction bases: 16. CDR3 length equals 18 residues. The germline gives CDR1 SEHNR, CDR2 FQNEAQ (reference sequence).

The chain joins TRBV11-3 to TRBJ1-2; TRBD1 agrees at 7 bases. V lost 4 bases to trimming and J lost 5 bases; unmatched junction nucleotides: 7. The CDR3 totals 14 residues. The germline V gene has CDR1 SGHNT and CDR2 YENEEA. The CDR3 region has the DNA TGTGCCAGCAGCTCCCCCGGGACAGCGTATGGCTACACCTTC. Protein sequence: CASSSPGTAYGYTF.

J is TRBJ1-6 and V is TRBV5-6; D is uncertain. CDR1 SGHDT and CDR2 YYEEEE come from the germline V gene. CDR3 length: 13 amino acids. V lost 0 bases and J lost 5, with 3 bases in between. The CDR3 is CASSLADNSPLHF. CDR3 nucleotide sequence: TGTGCCAGCAGCTTGGCGGATAATTCACCCCTCCACTTT.

This sequence joins TRBV27 and TRBJ2-1; 7 bases match TRBD2. The CDR3 contains 16 residues. The germline gives CDR1 MNHEY, CDR2 SMNVEV (reference sequence). Trimming at V came to 0 bases and at J to 6 bases, leaving 8 bases not matched to a gene. The CDR3 spells CASSLSLASGSNEQFF. The CDR3 DNA reads TGTGCCAGCAGTTTATCCCTGGCTAGCGGAAGCAATGAGCAGTTCTTC.

The rearrangement uses TRBV5-4 and TRBJ2-7; 8 positions match TRBD2. The CDR3 contains 15 residues. Germline CDR1 SGHNT, CDR2 YYREEE (reference sequence). Unmatched junction bases numbered 14, after V lost 6 bases and J lost 6 bases. The CDR3 region has the DNA TGTGCCAGCACCTCGGGGGGGGCGGGAGTACGCGAGCAGTACTTC. It is translated as CASTSGGAGVREQYF.

The J gene is TRBJ2-7, the V gene TRBV5-5; the D is unclear. V was clipped by 4 bases and J by 0 bases, with 11 bases between them. The CDR3 length is 14 residues. Germline V gene sequence: CDR1 SGHKS, CDR2 YYEKEE (reference sequence). In DNA form, the CDR3 reads TGTGCCAGCAGCCACACCCGGAGCTCCTACGAGCAGTACTTC. Translating it yields CASSHTRSSYEQYF.

The chain uses TRBV28 and TRBJ2-3, with TRBD2 identical over 12 bases. V gave up 5 bases and J gave up 6 bases; unmatched junction bases: 6. The CDR3 totals 15 residues. The germline gives CDR1 MDHEN, CDR2 SYDVKM. CDR3 loop: CASSTGLAGRDTQYF. As DNA, the CDR3 is TGTGCCAGCAGTACGGGACTAGCGGGCCGGGATACGCAGTATTTT.

The genes are TRBV18 and TRBJ1-1; 9 bases map to TRBD1. CDR3 size: 16 residues. Germline trimming cut 3 bases from V and 4 bases from J; bases unmatched to any gene: 9. CDR1 KGHSH and CDR2 LQKENI come from the germline V gene. The CDR3 nucleotides read TGTGCCAGCTCACCCACGATCGGACAGGGGACCACTGAAGCTTTCTTT. Encoded protein: CASSPTIGQGTTEAFF. Filled out from reference TRBV18 and TRBJ1-1, the complete variable domain reads NAGVMQNPRHLVRRRGQEARLRCSPMKGHSHVYWYRQLPEEGLKFMVYLQKENIIDESGMPKERFSAEFPKEGPSILRIQQVVRGDSAAYFCASSPTIGQGTTEAFFGQGTRLTVV.